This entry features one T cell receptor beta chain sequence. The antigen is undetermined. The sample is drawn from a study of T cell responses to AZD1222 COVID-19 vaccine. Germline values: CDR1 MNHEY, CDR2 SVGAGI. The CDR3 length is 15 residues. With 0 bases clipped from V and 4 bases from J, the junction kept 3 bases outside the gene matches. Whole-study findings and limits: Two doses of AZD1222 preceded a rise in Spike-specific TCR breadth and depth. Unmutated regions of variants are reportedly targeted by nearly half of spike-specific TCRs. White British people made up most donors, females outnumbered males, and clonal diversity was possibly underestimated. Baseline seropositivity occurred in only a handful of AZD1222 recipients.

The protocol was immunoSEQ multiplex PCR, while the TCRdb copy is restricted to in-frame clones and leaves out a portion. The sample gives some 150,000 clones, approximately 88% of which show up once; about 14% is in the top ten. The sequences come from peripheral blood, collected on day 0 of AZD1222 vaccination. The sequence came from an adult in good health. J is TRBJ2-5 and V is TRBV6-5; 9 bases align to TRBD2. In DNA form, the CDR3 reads TGTGCCAGCAGTTACTCGGTTAGCGGGGGAGAGACCCAGTACTTC. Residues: CASSYSVSGGETQYF.